These 30 T cell receptor beta chains originate from one sample sequenced in a study of CD8+CD57+ T cells in acquired aplastic anemia. CDR3 and TCR beta VDJ profiling relied on a genomic DNA template. From the reads, TCRdb called clonotypes with MiXCR, one entry per CDR3 protein. The repertoire holds some 280,000 distinct CDR3 sequences, with approximately 57% as singletons. Sample: sorted CD4+, CD8+, or CD8+CD57+ T cells (not recorded which) from PBMCs. The receptors stem from a human donor with severe aplastic anemia or a healthy control (not recorded which).

This clonotype was seen at least ten times. The rearrangement links TRBV7-9 to TRBJ1-5, with 11 bases that match TRBD1. The V gene end was trimmed by 1 base and the J gene end by 3 bases; junction bases not matched to a gene: 2. This CDR3 contains 16 residues. Germline V gives CDR1 SEHNR, CDR2 FQNEAQ (reference sequence). This chain's CDR3 is CASSLGTGGPNQPQHF. CDR3 nucleotides: TGTGCCAGCAGCTTAGGGACAGGGGGCCCCAATCAGCCCCAGCATTTT. Complete variable domain (other parts from reference TRBV7-9 and TRBJ1-5): DTGVSQNPRHKITKRGQNVTFRCDPISEHNRLYWYRQTLGQGPEFLTYFQNEAQLEKSRLLSDRFSAERPKGSFSTLEIQRTEQGDSAMYLCASSLGTGGPNQPQHFGDGTRLSIL.

The chain joins TRBV10-2 to TRBJ1-2; D is undetermined. CDR1 is WSHSY and CDR2 is SAAADI in the germline V gene. The V and J ends lost 10 bases and 0 bases respectively, with 12 bases between them. This CDR3 has 13 residues. CDR3 region: CATSDGANYGYTF. The CDR3 bases are TGCGCCACTTCCGACGGTGCTAACTATGGCTACACCTTC.

There are a few counts of this clonotype. The chain joins TRBV3-1 to TRBJ2-1; 13 bases fit TRBD2. V shed 4 bases, J shed 8 bases, and the junction held 11 bases outside the gene matches. The CDR3 contains 17 residues. Germline V gene sequence: CDR1 LGHDT, CDR2 YNNKEL (reference sequence). The CDR3 bases are TGTGCCAGCAGCCCCTGGGGAACTAGCGGGGGGGCGGATGAGCAGTTCTTC. Protein product: CASSPWGTSGGADEQFF.

The chain is built from TRBV14 and TRBJ1-1, with D perhaps TRBD1 (5 bases). The germline V and J ends were trimmed by 4 bases and 9 bases, with 12 bases remaining between them. The germline gives CDR1 SGHDN, CDR2 FVKESK. The CDR3 spans 12 residues. In nucleotides, the CDR3 is TGTGCCAGCAGCCCGCCGGGACCCCAAGCTTTCTTT. It specifies CASSPPGPQAFF.

This chain links TRBV4-3 with TRBJ1-4; perhaps TRBD1 as D (5 bases). Germline lookup yields CDR1 LGHNA and CDR2 YSLEER. The CDR3 has 13 residues. With 3 bases removed from V and 12 bases from J, the gap between germline ends came to 14 bases. The CDR3 reads CASSHYPGTELFF. The DNA of the CDR3 is TGCGCCAGCAGCCATTACCCCGGGACGGAACTGTTTTTT.

The table lists this clonotype with a few counts. The V call is TRBV7-9, the J call TRBJ1-2; the D gene is possibly TRBD1 (6 bases). This CDR3 has 14 amino acids. CDR1 and CDR2 (germline): SEHNR, FQNEAQ (reference sequence). Trimming removed 2 bases from V and 13 bases from J, with 20 bases in between. This chain's CDR3 is CASSLTNRDLAATF. The CDR3 nucleotides read TGTGCCAGCAGCTTAACGAACAGGGACTTGGCGGCCACCTTC.

The rearrangement links TRBV19 to TRBJ1-2; 10 bases line up with TRBD1. This CDR3 spans 19 amino acids. The V and J ends lost 6 bases and 6 bases, in that order; junction bases with no gene match: 22. Per germline, CDR1 LNHDA and CDR2 SQIVND (reference sequence). The CDR3 DNA sequence: TGTGCCAGTAGAGCGTCGCATCCGGGACAGGGGCTTCATGAAAATGGCTACACCTTC. Translated, it gives CASRASHPGQGLHENGYTF.

The chain employs TRBV7-9 and TRBJ1-1; D gene ambiguous. The CDR3 length is 13 residues. V gave up 8 bases and J gave up 4 bases, with 14 bases separating them. Germline V lookup: CDR1 SEHNR, CDR2 FQNEAQ (reference sequence). CDR3 bases: TGTGCCAGCTCACCCGAACGAGTCACTGAAGCTTTCTTT. Encoded protein: CASSPERVTEAFF.

This clonotype turned up a few times. A much larger clone differs from this one at a single base, so this may be a read error. The chain has TRBV13 and TRBJ1-2; TRBD1 matches at 9 bases. Looked up from germline, CDR1 is PRHDT and CDR2 is FYEKMQ (reference sequence). CDR3 length: 15 residues. This CDR3 reads CAGRSRDRVSDGYTF. CDR3 in DNA: TGTGCCGGCAGATCCCGGGACAGGGTTTCTGATGGCTACACCTTC.

A word on this clonotype: A much bigger clone sits one base away, suggesting this may be a read error. This rearrangement joins TRBV13 to TRBJ2-5; D is undetermined. Looked up from germline, CDR1 is PRHDT and CDR2 is FYEKMQ (reference sequence). The CDR3 is 17 amino acids. Trimming removed 3 bases from V and 4 bases from J, with 21 bases in between. The CDR3 nucleotides are TGTGCCAGCAGCTTCGTGGGGTTACCCCAGACCGGAGAGACCCAGTACTTC. As protein: CASSFVGLPQTGETQYF.

Of note for this clonotype: As the CDR3 is not closed by the conserved phenylalanine or tryptophan, this likely results from a read error. The genes are TRBV7-3 and TRBJ2-5; D is perhaps TRBD1 (5 bases). Germline CDR1 is SGHTA and CDR2 is FQGTGA. The CDR3 is 12 residues long. CDR3 amino acids: CASSLGQETQYS. The DNA for the CDR3 is TGTGCCAGCAGCTTAGGACAAGAGACACAGTACTCC.

This clonotype has only one observation. The chain joins TRBV5-4 to TRBJ2-3, with TRBD2 matching over 14 bases. The CDR3 covers 17 residues. From germline, CDR1 is SGHNT and CDR2 YYREEE (reference sequence). V lost 4 bases, J lost 4 bases, and 8 bases stayed unmatched. The CDR3 protein is CASSPRTSGRMADTQYF. The CDR3 DNA follows: TGTGCCAGCAGCCCTAGGACTAGCGGGAGGATGGCAGATACGCAGTATTTT.

This CDR3 reads CASSETGGNYGYTF. The CDR3 nucleotides are TGCGCCAGCAGCGAAACAGGGGGGAACTATGGCTACACCTTC. The V gene is TRBV5-1, the J gene TRBJ1-2; 8 nucleotides align to TRBD1. The CDR3 sequence is 14 residues long. Germline assignment: CDR1 SGHRS and CDR2 YFSETQ. V lost 4 bases and J lost 2; bases outside the gene matches: 4.

This chain connects TRBV24-1 to TRBJ2-2, with D maybe TRBD2 (5 bases). V shed 5 bases and J shed 3 bases, with 12 bases lying between them. CDR3 length: 15 amino acids. The germline V gene encodes CDR1 KGHDR and CDR2 SFDVKD. In nucleotides, the CDR3 is TGTGCCACCAGTGTCTCTAGCCGTGACACCGGGGAGCTGTTTTTT. Protein sequence: CATSVSSRDTGELFF.

This clonotype was detected many times. The genes are TRBV5-8 and TRBJ1-5; maybe TRBD1 (5 bases). CDR3 length: 15 residues. CDR1 is SGHTS, CDR2 YDEGEE, per germline. Trimming took 5 bases from V and 4 from J, leaving 16 bases between them. The CDR3 DNA follows: TGTGCCAGCAGACGTTCCGGGGGGTGGAATCAGCCCCAGCATTTT. It specifies CASRRSGGWNQPQHF.

As DNA, the CDR3 is TGCAGCGTTGTGGAAGTGGGCACTGAAGCTTTCTTT. As protein: CSVVEVGTEAFF. The chain recombines TRBV29-1 with TRBJ1-1; D gene uncertain. V shed 4 bases and J shed 4 bases, with 10 bases lying between them. Germline lookup yields CDR1 SQVTM and CDR2 ANQGSEA. CDR3 length: 12 amino acids.

This clonotype was counted only a few times. The chain has TRBV7-6 and TRBJ2-7, with TRBD2 matching 9 bases. Germline V CDR1 and CDR2: SGHVS, FNYEAQ. This CDR3 region has 15 residues. V shed 10 bases, J shed 6 bases, and the junction held 16 bases outside the gene matches. Written as DNA, the CDR3 is TGTGCCAAACCCCCTCGGGCTAGCGGGATGTGCGAGCAGTACTTC. Its translation: CAKPPRASGMCEQYF.

J is TRBJ1-2 and V is TRBV29-1, with a possible D match to TRBD1 (5 bases). V lost 3 bases to trimming and J lost 4 bases, with 15 bases between them. Germline V gene sequence: CDR1 SQVTM, CDR2 ANQGSEA. The CDR3 sequence is 14 residues long. DNA for the CDR3: TGCAGCGTTGAGGATCAGGACGGGGCCTATGGCTACACCTTC. Amino acid sequence: CSVEDQDGAYGYTF.

The sample holds many counts of this clonotype. The chain carries TRBV7-9 and TRBJ1-5; D unresolved. V lost 8 bases and J 3 bases, leaving 11 bases between the germline ends. The CDR3 has 13 residues. The V gene's germline CDR1 is SEHNR and CDR2 FQNEAQ (reference sequence). CDR3 amino acids: CASGGSLNQPQHF. CDR3 nucleotide sequence: TGTGCCAGCGGAGGGTCTCTCAATCAGCCCCAGCATTTT. The full variable domain, rest sourced from reference TRBV7-9 and TRBJ1-5, is DTGVSQNPRHKITKRGQNVTFRCDPISEHNRLYWYRQTLGQGPEFLTYFQNEAQLEKSRLLSDRFSAERPKGSFSTLEIQRTEQGDSAMYLCASGGSLNQPQHFGDGTRLSIL.

This clonotype was counted between two and nine times. Germline is not matched at one junction end, which may reflect a read error. The chain employs TRBV9 and TRBJ1-4; 8 nucleotides match TRBD1. The CDR3 has 14 residues. Germline V gene data show CDR1 as SGDLS and CDR2 as YYNGEE. The CDR3 loop is CASSADRGDEKLFF. The CDR3, as DNA: TGCGCCAGCAGTGCCGACAGGGGTGACGAAAAACTGTTTTTT.

This clonotype was detected many times. An end of the junction does not agree with germline; a read error may underlie this. The chain recombines TRBV14 with TRBJ2-6; 9 nucleotides align to TRBD1. Germline CDR1 is SGHDN and CDR2 is FVKESK. CDR3 length equals 19 residues. CDR3 region: CASSKDWTGDIRGANVLTF. CDR3 nucleotide sequence: TGTGCCAGCAGCAAAGACTGGACAGGGGATATTCGTGGGGCCAACGTCCTGACTTTC.

This chain uses TRBV5-8 with TRBJ1-6; no definite D call. There are 15 residues in the CDR3. Germline assignment: CDR1 SGHTS and CDR2 YDEGEE. Trimming shortened V by 4 bases and J by 2 bases, and 10 bases separated the two germline ends. The DNA for the CDR3 is TGTGCCAGCAGCCGGTGGCCGACCTATAATTCACCCCTCCACTTT. Translation gives CASSRWPTYNSPLHF.

This clonotype came up many times. The chain recombines TRBV19 with TRBJ1-1, with TRBD1 matching over 8 bases. The CDR3 loop spans 15 amino acids. Looked up from germline, CDR1 is LNHDA and CDR2 is SQIVND (reference sequence). J gave up 4 bases and V 7 bases, and 11 bases lay outside the gene matches. CDR3 sequence reads: CASNEQGARGTEAFF. The CDR3 DNA is TGTGCCAGTAACGAGCAGGGGGCGAGGGGCACTGAAGCTTTCTTT.

The table lists this clonotype with a few counts. The chain uses TRBV7-9 and TRBJ1-1; D is possibly TRBD1 (5 bases). Germline V gene data show CDR1 as SEHNR and CDR2 as FQNEAQ (reference sequence). The CDR3 loop spans 13 amino acids. The V end lost 4 bases, the J end lost 4 bases, and 10 bases lay between the germline ends. CDR3 sequence (DNA): TGTGCCAGCAGCTACTCAGGGTTCACTGAAGCTTTCTTT. It is translated as CASSYSGFTEAFF.

Only a few counts were recorded for this clonotype. A much bigger clone sits one base away, suggesting this may be a read error. This sequence joins TRBV12-3 or TRBV12-4 and TRBJ2-6; weak D call: TRBD2 (5 bases). CDR3 size: 13 residues. The CDR3 DNA reads TGTGCCAGCAGTCACACGGGATCCCGCGTCCCGACTTTC. This codes for CASSHTGSRVPTF.

This clonotype was found many times. This chain links TRBV29-1 with TRBJ1-1, with D unclear. This CDR3 comprises 14 residues. Germline assignment: CDR1 SQVTM and CDR2 ANQGSEA. V gave up 3 bases and J gave up 1 base, with 12 bases separating them. The CDR3 coding sequence is TGCAGCGTTGAGGTTAGACATTCGAACACTGAAGCTTTCTTT. It translates to CSVEVRHSNTEAFF.

The V and J genes are TRBV20-1 and TRBJ2-3; 9 nucleotides align to TRBD1. CDR3 length: 17 amino acids. V shed 1 base, J shed 3 bases, and the junction held 11 bases outside the gene matches. Per germline, CDR1 DFQATT and CDR2 SNEGSKA (reference sequence). DNA for the CDR3: TGCAGTGCTAGAGCCTCCCCGGGACAGGGTGCGACAGATACGCAGTATTTT. This encodes CSARASPGQGATDTQYF.

This chain joins TRBV20-1 and TRBJ1-6; D remains unclear. The germline gives CDR1 DFQATT, CDR2 SNEGSKA (reference sequence). V was clipped by 3 bases and J by 9 bases, with 12 bases between them. The CDR3 is made up of 13 amino acids. The CDR3: CSARDSASSPLHF. In nucleotides, the CDR3 is TGCAGTGCTAGGGACTCAGCTAGTTCACCCCTCCACTTT.

This clonotype was recorded at least ten times. The chain links TRBV5-1 to TRBJ2-7; D remains ambiguous. The CDR3 runs to 15 residues. The V and J ends lost 0 bases and 0 bases respectively, with 10 bases between them. Germline CDR1 and CDR2: SGHRS and YFSETQ. Here the CDR3 DNA reads TGCGCCAGCAGCTTGGTGTCAGATGTCTCCTACGAGCAGTACTTC. Protein sequence: CASSLVSDVSYEQYF.

In its sample, this clonotype was seen many times. This sequence joins TRBV27 and TRBJ2-7; the D gene is possibly TRBD2 (5 bases). Germline CDR1 MNHEY, CDR2 SMNVEV (reference sequence). This CDR3 region has 15 residues. Between the trimmed V and J ends, which lost 5 bases and 3 bases, there was a span of 17 bases. The CDR3 loop is CASSIKGREGYEQYF. The CDR3 DNA follows: TGTGCCAGCAGTATTAAGGGTCGAGAGGGCTACGAGCAGTACTTC.